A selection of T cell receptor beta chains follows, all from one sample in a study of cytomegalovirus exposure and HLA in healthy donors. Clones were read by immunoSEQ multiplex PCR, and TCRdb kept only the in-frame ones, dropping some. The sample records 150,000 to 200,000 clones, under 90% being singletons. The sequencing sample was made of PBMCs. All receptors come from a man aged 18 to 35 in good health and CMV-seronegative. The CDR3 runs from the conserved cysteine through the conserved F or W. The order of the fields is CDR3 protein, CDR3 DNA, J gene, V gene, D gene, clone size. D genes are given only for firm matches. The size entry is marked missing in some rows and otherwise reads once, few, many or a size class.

CASSLDRPGTYEQYF | TGTGCCAGCAGCTTAGATCGTCCAGGGACCTACGAGCAGTACTTC | TRBJ2-7 | TRBV11-2 | NA | NA
CASRGLAGFNEQYF | TGTGCCAGCAGGGGACTAGCGGGGTTTAACGAGCAGTACTTC | TRBJ2-7 | TRBV6-1 | TRBD2 | NA
CASSPGQDYEQYF | TGTGCCAGCTCACCGGGACAGGACTACGAGCAGTACTTC | TRBJ2-7 | TRBV18 | TRBD1 | NA
CASSSQTSGVNEQFF | TGTGCCAGCAGCTCCCAAACTAGCGGGGTGAATGAGCAGTTCTTC | TRBJ2-1 | TRBV7-3 | TRBD2 | once
CSVSGGDRVNYGYTF | TGCAGCGTGTCGGGAGGGGACAGGGTTAACTATGGCTACACCTTC | TRBJ1-2 | TRBV29-1 | TRBD1 | NA
CASSYSTGRQPQHF | TGTGCCAGCAGTTACTCGACAGGGCGTCAGCCCCAGCATTTT | TRBJ1-5 | TRBV6-5 | TRBD1 | NA
CSAALEGQYF | TGCAGTGCTGCCCTAGAGGGGCAGTATTTT | TRBJ2-3 | TRBV20-1 | NA | NA
CAIKQGGVYNEQFF | TGTGCCATCAAGCAGGGCGGCGTTTACAATGAGCAGTTCTTC | TRBJ2-1 | TRBV10-3 | NA | NA
CAWMGGGNEQFF | TGTGCCTGGATGGGGGGAGGGAATGAGCAGTTCTTC | TRBJ2-1 | TRBV30 | TRBD2 | NA
CASSELQGPGTGELFF | TGTGCCAGCAGTGAATTACAGGGGCCGGGCACCGGGGAGCTGTTTTTT | TRBJ2-2 | TRBV25-1 | TRBD1 | NA
CASSLRRRGYEQYF | TGTGCCAGCAGCTTGAGACGGAGGGGATACGAGCAGTACTTC | TRBJ2-7 | TRBV11-2 | NA | NA
CASSIYADTEAFF | TGTGCCAGTAGTATATACGCAGACACTGAAGCTTTCTTT | TRBJ1-1 | TRBV19 | NA | NA
CASSLLGDTEAFF | TGTGCCAGCAGTTTGTTAGGAGACACTGAAGCTTTCTTT | TRBJ1-1 | TRBV27 | NA | NA
CASSLTSGGLYEQYF | TGCGCCAGCAGCTTGACTAGCGGGGGGCTCTACGAGCAGTACTTC | TRBJ2-7 | TRBV5-1 | TRBD2 | NA
CALKGRPGQRNNEKLFF | TGTGCCTTGAAGGGTCGACCGGGACAGAGAAATAATGAAAAACTGTTTTTT | TRBJ1-4 | TRBV30 | TRBD1 | NA
CASSLRAPGLARGEQFF | TGTGCCAGCAGCTTAAGAGCCCCGGGACTAGCGAGAGGCGAGCAGTTCTTC | TRBJ2-1 | TRBV7-3 | TRBD2 | NA
CASSIRQGDGELFF | TGTGCCAGCAGCATCCGACAGGGGGACGGGGAGCTGTTTTTT | TRBJ2-2 | TRBV9 | TRBD1 | NA
CASSLLTENTEAFF | TGTGCCAGCAGCTTACTGACAGAGAACACTGAAGCTTTCTTT | TRBJ1-1 | TRBV7-9 | NA | NA
CASSRDRGENQPQHF | TGTGCCAGCAGTCGGGACAGGGGGGAGAATCAGCCCCAGCATTTT | TRBJ1-5 | TRBV6-5 | TRBD1 | once
CASTMEIGGGYGYTF | TGTGCCAGCACTATGGAAATTGGGGGCGGCTATGGCTACACCTTC | TRBJ1-2 | TRBV6-5 | NA | NA
CASSFYSEAFF | TGTGCCAGCAGTTTTTACAGCGAAGCTTTCTTT | TRBJ1-1 | TRBV28 | NA | NA
CASSFRDRGYGYTF | TGCGCCAGCAGCTTCCGGGACAGGGGCTATGGCTACACCTTC | TRBJ1-2 | TRBV5-1 | TRBD1 | NA
CASSVIQGNTGELFF | TGTGCCAGCAGCGTGATACAGGGGAACACCGGGGAGCTGTTTTTT | TRBJ2-2 | TRBV5-6 | NA | NA
CSARTTGKLFF | TGCAGTGCTAGAACGACAGGGAAACTGTTTTTT | TRBJ2-2 | TRBV20-1 | TRBD1 | NA
CASSVDSDTEAFF | TGTGCCAGCAGCGTAGATTCCGACACTGAAGCTTTCTTT | TRBJ1-1 | TRBV9 | NA | NA
CASSQWTHEAFF | TGTGCCAGCAGCCAATGGACTCATGAAGCTTTCTTT | TRBJ1-1 | TRBV14 | NA | NA
CASGGQGLNEQYF | TGTGCCAGCGGGGGACAGGGACTTAACGAGCAGTACTTC | TRBJ2-7 | TRBV2 | TRBD1 | NA
CASSYSGSGASNEQFF | TGTGCCAGCAGTTACTCGGGAAGCGGGGCTTCGAATGAGCAGTTCTTC | TRBJ2-1 | TRBV6-5 | TRBD2 | NA
CASSQDHGSGGTDTQYF | TGTGCCAGCAGCCAAGATCACGGGAGCGGGGGAACAGATACGCAGTATTTT | TRBJ2-3 | TRBV4-2 | TRBD2 | few
CASSVAGLQETQYF | TGTGCCAGCAGCGTGGCAGGACTACAAGAGACCCAGTACTTC | TRBJ2-5 | TRBV9 | NA | NA
CASSPMSAVGNEKLFF | TGTGCCAGCAGCCCGATGTCGGCGGTGGGTAATGAAAAACTGTTTTTT | TRBJ1-4 | TRBV5-5 | NA | NA
CASSLRGHRGIGEKLFF | TGTGCCAGCAGCTTGCGAGGGCACAGGGGGATAGGGGAAAAACTGTTTTTT | TRBJ1-4 | TRBV5-5 | TRBD1 | NA
CATREGSYNEQFF | TGTGCCACCAGGGAGGGCTCCTACAATGAGCAGTTCTTC | TRBJ2-1 | TRBV5-6 | TRBD2 | NA
CASSIGTSGNRETQYF | TGCGCCAGCAGCATCGGGACTAGCGGGAATAGGGAGACCCAGTACTTC | TRBJ2-5 | TRBV5-1 | TRBD2 | NA
CASSSLVGATNEQFF | TGTGCCAGCAGCTCCCTAGTAGGGGCGACTAATGAGCAGTTCTTC | TRBJ2-1 | TRBV9 | NA | NA
CASSQRGATNEKLFF | TGCGCCAGCAGCCAACGCGGAGCAACTAATGAAAAACTGTTTTTT | TRBJ1-4 | TRBV4-1 | NA | once
CASSFHQGPNQPQHF | TGTGCCAGCAGTTTTCATCAGGGCCCCAATCAGCCCCAGCATTTT | TRBJ1-5 | TRBV7-2 | NA | NA
CAISELLAGGAYEQYF | TGTGCCATCAGTGAGTTACTAGCGGGAGGGGCCTACGAGCAGTACTTC | TRBJ2-7 | TRBV10-3 | TRBD2 | NA
CASSTSRDSSYNEQFF | TGTGCCAGCAGCACCAGCCGGGACAGCTCCTACAATGAGCAGTTCTTC | TRBJ2-1 | TRBV7-9 | TRBD1 | once
CASSYGLGGEPQHF | TGTGCCAGCAGTTATGGACTGGGAGGGGAGCCCCAGCATTTT | TRBJ1-5 | TRBV28 | NA | NA
CASRDRLNNEQFF | TGTGCCAGCCGGGACAGACTAAACAATGAGCAGTTCTTC | TRBJ2-1 | TRBV2 | TRBD1 | NA
CASSLWIVQGDGKLFF | TGTGCCAGCAGCTTGTGGATCGTACAGGGGGACGGAAAACTGTTTTTT | TRBJ1-4 | TRBV5-6 | TRBD1 | NA
CASSLPAGYEQYF | TGTGCCAGCAGCTTACCGGCGGGGTACGAGCAGTACTTC | TRBJ2-7 | TRBV7-9 | NA | few
CASSLVEVYGYTF | TGTGCCAGCAGTTTAGTAGAGGTCTATGGCTACACCTTC | TRBJ1-2 | TRBV28 | NA | NA
CASSLGALETQYF | TGCGCCAGCAGCTTGGGGGCCCTCGAGACCCAGTACTTC | TRBJ2-5 | TRBV5-1 | NA | NA
CASSPRQSAGELFF | TGCGCCAGCAGCCCTAGACAGTCTGCCGGGGAGCTGTTTTTT | TRBJ2-2 | TRBV5-1 | NA | NA
CASSPRGPGYEQYF | TGTGCCAGCAGCCCACGCGGGCCGGGGTACGAGCAGTACTTC | TRBJ2-7 | TRBV7-2 | NA | NA
CATSSPEGANTGELFF | TGTGCCACCAGCTCCCCAGAGGGAGCGAACACCGGGGAGCTGTTTTTT | TRBJ2-2 | TRBV15 | NA | NA
CASSVRQGLRNTEAFF | TGCGCCAGCAGCGTTCGACAGGGGTTAAGGAACACTGAAGCTTTCTTT | TRBJ1-1 | TRBV4-1 | TRBD1 | NA
CASRQGLRYEQYF | TGTGCCAGCAGGCAGGGACTTCGCTACGAGCAGTACTTC | TRBJ2-7 | TRBV28 | NA | NA
CASSGWTSGSAYEQYF | TGCGCCAGCAGCGGATGGACTAGCGGGAGTGCCTACGAGCAGTACTTC | TRBJ2-7 | TRBV5-1 | TRBD2 | NA
CAWSSGGAWVRNSPLHF | TGTGCCTGGAGCTCAGGGGGCGCGTGGGTTAGGAATTCACCCCTCCACTTT | TRBJ1-6 | TRBV30 | TRBD1 | NA
CASTALLGVTSQPQHF | TGTGCCAGTACCGCTCTCCTCGGGGTGACCAGCCAGCCCCAGCATTTT | TRBJ1-5 | TRBV19 | NA | NA
CASSFRQGGDTQYF | TGTGCCAGCAGTTTCAGACAGGGAGGAGATACGCAGTATTTT | TRBJ2-3 | TRBV5-5 | NA | NA
CASSVETSGMSDTQYF | TGTGCCAGCAGCGTAGAGACTAGCGGAATGTCAGATACGCAGTATTTT | TRBJ2-3 | TRBV9 | TRBD2 | few
CASSLSYRGSYNEQFF | TGTGCCAGCAGTTTATCATACAGGGGCTCCTACAATGAGCAGTTCTTC | TRBJ2-1 | TRBV27 | TRBD1 | NA
CASSQAGGPNEQFF | TGCGCCAGCAGTCAAGCGGGAGGGCCAAATGAGCAGTTCTTC | TRBJ2-1 | TRBV4-1 | TRBD2 | NA
CASSLETGTAYNEQFF | TGCGCCAGCAGCTTGGAGACGGGGACAGCTTACAATGAGCAGTTCTTC | TRBJ2-1 | TRBV5-1 | TRBD1 | NA
CASSFTVTGELFF | TGTGCCAGCAGTTTTACTGTTACCGGGGAGCTGTTTTTT | TRBJ2-2 | TRBV28 | NA | NA
CASSLVRGRQFF | TGTGCCAGCAGCTTAGTTCGGGGTCGGCAGTTCTTC | TRBJ2-1 | TRBV7-9 | NA | NA